These 8 T cell receptor beta chains share one sample of origin, sequenced in a study of blood T cell repertoires in COVID-19 (dated by TCRdb to the early 2020s). Library method: the immunoSEQ multiplex PCR assay. TCRdb provides this immuneACCESS table in a form limited to in-frame rearrangements. Some clones are lacking; in checked studies, under half of them reflect an unresolved V gene, and why the rest are absent is not known. Here the sample has approximately 330,000 clones; approximately 88% occur a single time. The top ten hold approximately 4% of the sample. Sequencing used peripheral blood. These receptors all come from a woman in her 50s with active or convalescent COVID-19.

The chain joins TRBV5-4 to TRBJ2-7; TRBD2 aligns across 7 bases. The CDR3 consists of 15 residues. V lost 0 bases, J lost 2 bases, and 5 bases stayed unmatched. Germline V gene sequence: CDR1 SGHNT, CDR2 YYREEE (reference sequence). The DNA for the CDR3 is TGTGCCAGCAGCTTGGATTGGGAGGGACCCTACGAGCAGTACTTC. Its protein is CASSLDWEGPYEQYF.

This chain uses TRBV24-1 with TRBJ2-2, with 8 bases fitting TRBD1. The CDR3 consists of 16 residues. Germline assignment: CDR1 KGHDR and CDR2 SFDVKD. V gave up 3 bases and J gave up 2 bases; unmatched junction bases: 4. The chain's CDR3 is CATSDRTGSNTGELFF. The CDR3 DNA reads TGTGCCACCAGTGATCGGACAGGGAGCAACACCGGGGAGCTGTTTTTT.

V and J are TRBV5-1 and TRBJ2-1; no firm D call. Germline-derived CDR1 and CDR2 are SGHRS and YFSETQ. V was shortened by 0 bases and J by 5 bases, with 12 bases between the two germline ends. This CDR3 contains 15 residues. Written as DNA, the CDR3 is TGCGCCAGCAGCTTGGGGAGCCGCAACGACAATGAGCAGTTCTTC. Translation gives CASSLGSRNDNEQFF. Full variable domain (missing parts from reference TRBV5-1 and TRBJ2-1): KAGVTQTPRYLIKTRGQQVTLSCSPISGHRSVSWYQQTPGQGLQFLFEYFSETQRNKGNFPGRFSGRQFSNSRSEMNVSTLELGDSALYLCASSLGSRNDNEQFFGPGTRLTVL.

V gene TRBV6-5 combines with J gene TRBJ1-1; 9 nucleotides line up with TRBD1. The V gene end was trimmed by 9 bases and the J gene end by 8 bases; junction bases not matched to a gene: 7. Germline loops: CDR1 MNHEY, CDR2 SVGAGI. The CDR3 extends over 12 amino acids. CDR3 nucleotide sequence: TGTGCCAGGGGCCCGGGACAGGGAGAAGCTTTCTTT. Translated: CARGPGQGEAFF.

This clone was picked up one time. The chain carries TRBV14 and TRBJ2-5, with TRBD2 matching 13 bases. CDR3 size: 15 residues. From germline, CDR1 is SGHDN and CDR2 FVKESK. The V and J ends lost 5 bases and 7 bases, in that order; junction bases with no gene match: 7. The CDR3 loop reads CASSVGTSGAATQYF. The CDR3, as DNA: TGTGCCAGCAGCGTGGGGACTAGCGGGGCGGCGACCCAGTACTTC.

The table lists this clone with a few counts. The V call is TRBV29-1, the J call TRBJ2-1; 11 bases align to TRBD2. Trimming cost V 6 bases and J 5 bases; bases outside gene matches: 6. The CDR3 is 14 residues long. Germline CDR1 and CDR2: SQVTM and ANQGSEA. Written as DNA, the CDR3 is TGCAGCGTGATTAGCGGGAGGGACAACAATGAGCAGTTCTTC. It specifies CSVISGRDNNEQFF.

With respect to this clone: Distinct nucleotide sequences in the sample also encode this CDR3. This chain connects TRBV19 to TRBJ1-1; a weak D match, TRBD1 (5 bases). The ends were cut back, 1 base at V and 0 bases at J, with 9 bases in the middle. The CDR3 has 15 residues. Per germline, CDR1 LNHDA and CDR2 SQIVND (reference sequence). CDR3 coding DNA: TGTGCCAGTAGTATAGGCAGGGCCCTGAACACTGAAGCTTTCTTT. Protein sequence: CASSIGRALNTEAFF.

The V gene is TRBV5-5, the J gene TRBJ1-1, with D tentatively TRBD1 (6 bases). Germline CDR1 SGHKS, CDR2 YYEKEE (reference sequence). The length of the CDR3 is 18 residues. Trimming left V 3 bases short and J 1 base short, with 22 bases between. In DNA, the CDR3 is TGTGCCAGCAGCTCCCAGGCGGCCATCGGACAGCGGAACACTGAAGCTTTCTTT. Its translation is CASSSQAAIGQRNTEAFF.